This TCR beta chain was obtained from a study of T cells in Graves' hyperthyroidism and ophthalmopathy. Any patient presenting with uncontrolled infection, other autoimmune disease, pregnancy or lactation was left out. As regards this clonotype: Its antigen is not identified. This could be a read error, since a much larger clone is one nucleotide away.

Amplified regions were TCR beta CDR3 sequences from RNA transcripts. Initially, a first-round RT-PCR of the TCR CDR3 employed the HTBI primer set. TCRdb reprocessed the multiplex PCR reads via MiXCR and lists one record per CDR3 protein. Of 550,000 to 650,000 distinct CDR3 sequences in the sample, approximately 15% were seen once. CDR3 length: 15 amino acids. Germline lookup yields CDR1 ENHRY and CDR2 SYGVKD. V was clipped by 10 bases and J by 3 bases, with 19 bases between them. Whole-study results and caveats: Researchers found most expanded thyroid clonotypes above 0.001 in blood as well. Model predictions of ophthalmopathy came a median around 6.5 months before onset.

The source of this sequence is a woman aged 30 to 39 with Graves' hyperthyroidism that later progressed to Graves' ophthalmopathy. Sequenced input: blood. The chain couples TRBV10-3 to TRBJ2-1, with D maybe TRBD1 (5 bases). CDR3 in DNA: TGTGCCACCCTTAATGGGCAGGGCTTCTACAATGAGCAGTTCTTC. Translation: CATLNGQGFYNEQFF.